This T cell receptor beta chain was recorded in a study of neurological immune-mediated disorders. This clonotype has ten or more counts. This CDR3 contains 15 residues. V lost 2 bases and J lost 0, with 8 bases in between. The germline V gene has CDR1 SGHTA and CDR2 FQGNSA. Every sequencing run generated over 180 million TCR-beta sequences from 15-18 subjects. TCRdb redid the calling of the 5' RACE reads with MiXCR, one entry per CDR3 protein. The sample lists about 58,000 distinct CDR3 sequences, roughly 3.5% seen once, with 6% to 9% in the top ten. The sample was PBMCs. The clonotype was recovered from a woman between 55 and 75 years old with multiple sclerosis. V is TRBV7-2 and J is TRBJ1-5, with D hard to call. The CDR3 DNA reads TGTGCCAGCAGCTTATGGTCCTATAGCAATCAGCCCCAGCATTTT. Translation gives CASSLWSYSNQPQHF.